The 21 T cell receptor beta chains below all came from one sample that was sequenced in a study of blood T cell repertoires in COVID-19. Here immunoSEQ multiplex PCR was the method, and the copy in TCRdb shows in-frame clones only, minus some. The data hold tens of thousands of clones, with over 65% observed a single time. The sample consisted of peripheral blood. Source of these receptors: a man older than 75 with acute or convalescent COVID-19.

The J gene is TRBJ1-2, the V gene TRBV28; no firm D call. Trimming shortened V by 3 bases and J by 7 bases, and 9 bases separated the two germline ends. This CDR3 comprises 12 residues. CDR1 is MDHEN and CDR2 is SYDVKM in the germline V gene. In DNA, the CDR3 is TGTGCCAGCAGTTTGGGTGGGCTTGGCTACACCTTC. Translation gives CASSLGGLGYTF.

The genes are TRBV19 and TRBJ2-3; D ambiguous. The CDR3 loop spans 13 amino acids. CDR1 is LNHDA, CDR2 SQIVND, per germline (reference sequence). Trimming cost V 7 bases and J 0 bases, with 8 bases left between them. The CDR3 DNA sequence: TGTGCCAGTAAGAGCGTCAGCACAGATACGCAGTATTTT. It codes for CASKSVSTDTQYF.

The chain uses TRBV24-1 and TRBJ2-2; no clear D gene. Deletions cut 5 bases from V and 5 bases from J, with 8 bases between. Germline V gives CDR1 KGHDR, CDR2 SFDVKD. This CDR3 has 13 residues. In nucleotides, the CDR3 is TGTGCCACCAGTGCCCCCGTTACCGGGGAGCTGTTTTTT. Its protein product is CATSAPVTGELFF.

The V gene is TRBV5-6, the J gene TRBJ1-5, with D perhaps matching TRBD1 (5 bases). CDR1 and CDR2 from the germline V gene are SGHDT and YYEEEE. V was cut by 0 bases and J by 3 bases, with 7 bases left in between. The CDR3 totals 14 residues. The CDR3 sequence is CASSLGQTNQPQHF. The CDR3 region has the DNA TGTGCCAGCAGCTTGGGACAGACCAATCAGCCCCAGCATTTT. Looking up the rest from reference TRBV5-6 and TRBJ1-5 gives the full variable domain: DAGVTQSPTHLIKTRGQQVTLRCSPKSGHDTVSWYQQALGQGPQFIFQYYEEEERQRGNFPDRFSGHQFPNYSSELNVNALLLGDSALYLCASSLGQTNQPQHFGDGTRLSIL.

This sequence joins TRBV6-6 and TRBJ2-7; D is possibly TRBD2 (6 bases). Germline lookup yields CDR1 MNHNY and CDR2 SVGAGI (reference sequence). V lost 6 bases and J 6 bases, leaving 12 bases between the germline ends. CDR3 length: 12 amino acids. CDR3 sequence: CASSHGSGEQYF. The CDR3 bases are TGTGCCAGCAGCCACGGGAGCGGCGAGCAGTACTTC.

This clone was counted many times. The V gene is TRBV11-1, the J gene TRBJ2-7; 8 positions match TRBD2. The trim removed 0 bases at V and 2 bases at J, leaving 0 bases unmatched. The CDR3 contains 14 residues. Germline CDR1 is SGHAT and CDR2 is FQDESV (reference sequence). The CDR3 spells CASSLAGLAYEQYF. Written as DNA, the CDR3 is TGTGCCAGCAGCTTAGCGGGACTAGCCTACGAGCAGTACTTC.

The chain employs TRBV28 and TRBJ1-6, with 7 bases matching TRBD1. The trim removed 3 bases at V and 7 bases at J, leaving 3 bases unmatched. Germline V gene lookup returns CDR1 MDHEN and CDR2 SYDVKM. The CDR3 is 14 amino acids. CDR3 in amino acids: CASSFRDRNSPLHF. In nucleotides, the CDR3 is TGTGCCAGCAGTTTTCGGGACAGAAATTCACCCCTCCACTTT.

CDR3 loop: CASSISDRGNTEAFF. The CDR3 DNA reads TGCGCCAGCAGCATTTCCGACAGGGGTAACACTGAAGCTTTCTTT. The rearrangement uses TRBV5-1 and TRBJ1-1; 8 bases line up with TRBD1. V shed 4 bases and J 2 bases; nucleotides not matched to a gene: 7. The CDR3 has 15 amino acids. Germline V gene data show CDR1 as SGHRS and CDR2 as YFSETQ.

The chain links TRBV30 to TRBJ2-5; D is uncertain. This CDR3 has 14 amino acids. CDR1 and CDR2 (germline): GTSNPN, SVGIG (reference sequence). V shed 4 bases and J shed 5 bases, with 17 bases lying between them. CDR3 sequence reads: CAWNPRRSRETQYF. For the CDR3, the DNA is TGTGCCTGGAACCCCCGGCGGTCCCGGGAGACCCAGTACTTC.

This chain connects TRBV4-3 to TRBJ1-3; a weak D match, TRBD1 (6 bases). CDR1 and CDR2 from the germline V gene are LGHNA and YSLEER. V lost 0 bases, J lost 15 bases, and 12 bases lay in between. This CDR3 contains 12 residues. DNA of the CDR3: TGCGCCAGCAGCCAAGAAGGGGGGGCTCGATATTTT. Protein product: CASSQEGGARYF.

This clone was seen only once. The J gene is TRBJ1-2, the V gene TRBV19; the D is unclear. The CDR3 runs to 13 residues. V was trimmed by 3 bases and J by 1 base, leaving 6 bases between them. Germline values: CDR1 LNHDA, CDR2 SQIVND (reference sequence). CDR3 sequence reads: CASSIGFNYGYTF. The CDR3 DNA is TGTGCCAGTAGTATTGGCTTTAACTATGGCTACACCTTC. The full variable domain, its missing parts supplied by reference TRBV19 and TRBJ1-2, is DGGITQSPKYLFRKEGQNVTLSCEQNLNHDAMYWYRQDPGQGLRLIYYSQIVNDFQKGDIAEGYSVSREKKESFPLTVTSAQKNPTAFYLCASSIGFNYGYTFGSGTRLTVV.

The chain joins TRBV3-1 (or the pseudogene TRBV3-2) to TRBJ1-5; 11 nucleotides agree with TRBD1. V gave up 6 bases and J gave up 2 bases; unmatched junction bases: 12. The germline CDR1 and CDR2 sequences are LGHDT and YNNKEL (reference sequence). The length of the CDR3 is 18 residues. The CDR3, as DNA: TGTGCCAGCAGACTACCCGGACAGGGGGCACTGGGCAATCAGCCCCAGCATTTT. Translated: CASRLPGQGALGNQPQHF.

CDR3 DNA: TGTGCCACCACAGCCCAGGGTCTTAACTATGGCTACACCTTC. Amino acids: CATTAQGLNYGYTF. The chain joins TRBV2 to TRBJ1-2; D perhaps matches TRBD1 (5 bases). The V end lost 10 bases, the J end lost 1 base, and 16 bases lay between the germline ends. Germline V gene lookup returns CDR1 SNHLY and CDR2 FYNNEI. This CDR3 has 14 residues.

The chain combines TRBV6-4 with TRBJ1-5; D not resolved. The CDR3 length is 13 residues. The V end lost 8 bases, the J end lost 0 bases, and 8 bases lay between the germline ends. Germline values: CDR1 MRHNA, CDR2 SNTAGT. CDR3 coding DNA: TGTGCCAGCGGCCGATATAGCAATCAGCCCCAGCATTTT. It codes for CASGRYSNQPQHF.

V and J are TRBV2 and TRBJ1-4; D is unclear. Deletions cut 4 bases from V and 4 bases from J, with 7 bases between. This CDR3 has 13 amino acids. Germline values: CDR1 SNHLY, CDR2 FYNNEI. The CDR3 spells CASSGRRNEKLFF. CDR3 DNA sequence: TGTGCCAGCAGTGGCAGGCGTAATGAAAAACTGTTTTTT.

This chain uses TRBV7-2 with TRBJ2-1; D may be TRBD2 (6 bases). The CDR3 spans 17 residues. The germline V gene encodes CDR1 SGHTA and CDR2 FQGNSA. V was shortened by 5 bases and J by 2 bases, with 19 bases between the two germline ends. CDR3 DNA: TGTGCCAGCAGCGACCTTTGGATTAGCGGTACCTACAATGAGCAGTTCTTC. This translates into CASSDLWISGTYNEQFF.

The chain joins TRBV19 to TRBJ1-6, with 7 positions matching TRBD1. CDR3 length equals 15 residues. Germline V CDR1 and CDR2: LNHDA, SQIVND (reference sequence). V gave up 5 bases and J gave up 5 bases; unmatched junction bases: 6. The DNA of the CDR3 is TGTGCCAGTAGTCTATCCGGGACAGATAATTCACCCCTCCACTTT. Translated: CASSLSGTDNSPLHF.

The chain has TRBV29-1 and TRBJ1-1, with D perhaps TRBD1 (5 bases). Germline CDR1 and CDR2: SQVTM and ANQGSEA. V lost 7 bases to trimming and J lost 0 bases, with 18 bases between them. The CDR3 consists of 15 residues. As DNA, the CDR3 is TGCAGCGGCGGAACAGGCCTCCGCTTGAACACTGAAGCTTTCTTT. Translated: CSGGTGLRLNTEAFF.

This rearrangement joins TRBV5-1 to TRBJ2-2, with D tentatively TRBD2 (6 bases). The CDR3 length is 16 residues. V was pared by 5 bases and J by 4 bases, with 18 bases between. The germline gives CDR1 SGHRS, CDR2 YFSETQ. The CDR3 loop is CASSSSEGGLTGELFF. In DNA form, the CDR3 reads TGCGCCAGCAGTTCCTCAGAGGGAGGCCTCACCGGGGAGCTGTTTTTT.

This chain joins TRBV7-8 and TRBJ2-2, with a tentative D call TRBD2 (5 bases). The CDR3 contains 17 residues. Trimming took off 1 base at V and 1 base at J, with 13 bases between the two ends. Germline-derived CDR1 and CDR2 are SGHVS and FQNEAQ. CDR3 region: CASSLGGGGMNTGELFF. The CDR3 DNA follows: TGTGCCAGCAGCTTAGGAGGAGGCGGAATGAACACCGGGGAGCTGTTTTTT. Looking up the rest from reference TRBV7-8 and TRBJ2-2 gives the full variable domain: GAGVSQSPRYKVAKRGQDVALRCDPISGHVSLFWYQQALGQGPEFLTYFQNEAQLDKSGLPSDRFFAERPEGSVSTLKIQRTQQEDSAVYLCASSLGGGGMNTGELFFGEGSRLTVL.

The chain is built from TRBV10-3 and TRBJ1-4; TRBD1 agrees at 9 bases. Germline V gene sequence: CDR1 ENHRY, CDR2 SYGVKD. The CDR3 consists of 14 residues. Trimming removed 5 bases from V and 5 bases from J; junction bases left unmatched: 3. The CDR3: CAISTGTGNEKLFF. DNA of the CDR3: TGTGCCATCAGTACCGGGACAGGGAATGAAAAACTGTTTTTT.